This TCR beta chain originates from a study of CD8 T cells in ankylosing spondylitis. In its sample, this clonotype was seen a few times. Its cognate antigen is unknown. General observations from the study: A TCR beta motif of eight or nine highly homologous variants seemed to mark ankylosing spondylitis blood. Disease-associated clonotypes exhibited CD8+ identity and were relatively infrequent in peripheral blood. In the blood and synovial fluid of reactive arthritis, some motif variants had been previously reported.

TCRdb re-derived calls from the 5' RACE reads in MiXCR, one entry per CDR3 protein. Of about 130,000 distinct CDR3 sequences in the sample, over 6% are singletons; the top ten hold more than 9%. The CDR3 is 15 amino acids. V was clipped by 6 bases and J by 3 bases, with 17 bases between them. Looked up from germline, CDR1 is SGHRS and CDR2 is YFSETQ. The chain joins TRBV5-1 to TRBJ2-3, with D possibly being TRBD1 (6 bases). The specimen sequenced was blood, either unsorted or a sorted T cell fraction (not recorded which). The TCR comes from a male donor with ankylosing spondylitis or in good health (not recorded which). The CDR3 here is CASMGTLSSTDTQYF. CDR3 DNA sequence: TGCGCCAGCATGGGGACACTATCTTCTACAGATACGCAGTATTTT.